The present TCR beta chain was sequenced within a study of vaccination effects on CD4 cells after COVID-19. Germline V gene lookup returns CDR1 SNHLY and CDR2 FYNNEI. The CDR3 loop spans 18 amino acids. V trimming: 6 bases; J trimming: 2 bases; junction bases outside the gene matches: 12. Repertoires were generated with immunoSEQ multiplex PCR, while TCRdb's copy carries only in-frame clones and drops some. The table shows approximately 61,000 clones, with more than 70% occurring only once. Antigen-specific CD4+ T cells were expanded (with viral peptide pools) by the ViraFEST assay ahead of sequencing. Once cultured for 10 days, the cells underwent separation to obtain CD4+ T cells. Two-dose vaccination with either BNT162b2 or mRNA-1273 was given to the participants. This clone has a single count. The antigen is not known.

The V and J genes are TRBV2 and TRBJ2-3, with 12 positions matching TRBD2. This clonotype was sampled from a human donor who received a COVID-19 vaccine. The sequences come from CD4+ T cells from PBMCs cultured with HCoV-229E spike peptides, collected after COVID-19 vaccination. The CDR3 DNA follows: TGTGCCAGCAGCGATCTGACTAGCGGGGGCTTCCTCACAGATACGCAGTATTTT. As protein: CASSDLTSGGFLTDTQYF.